The 19 T cell receptor beta chains below come from one sample, sequenced in a study of CD8+CD57+ T cells in acquired aplastic anemia. An expansion of CD8+CD57+ cells by flow cytometry had been shown in patients chosen for sequencing. Genomic DNA provided the template from which TCR beta VDJ and CDR3 profiles were obtained. TCRdb redid the calling of the reads with MiXCR, one entry per CDR3 protein. The sample holds around 200,000 distinct CDR3 sequences, approximately 48% seen once. Sequenced: sorted CD4+, CD8+, or CD8+CD57+ T cells (not recorded which) from PBMCs. These receptors originate from a human donor with aplastic anemia.

The CDR3 bases are TGTGCCAGCAGCGTAGGGGCCTCTAGCGAGCAGTACTTC. Amino acids: CASSVGASSEQYF. The chain has TRBV9 and TRBJ2-7; D remains ambiguous. CDR3 length equals 13 residues. Germline CDR1 reads SGDLS; CDR2 reads YYNGEE. Trimming pared 0 bases from V and 6 bases from J, leaving 10 bases between.

The chain combines TRBV7-2 with TRBJ1-4; weak D call: TRBD1 (6 bases). CDR3 length equals 15 residues. Trimming stripped 2 bases from V and 8 bases from J, with 15 bases between. Per germline, CDR1 SGHTA and CDR2 FQGNSA. CDR3: CASSLFVRGGEKLFF. DNA for the CDR3: TGTGCCAGCAGCTTATTCGTCAGGGGTGGGGAAAAACTGTTTTTT.

There are many counts of this clonotype. The genes are TRBV3-1 and TRBJ1-2; D is ambiguous. The CDR3 has 11 residues. V gave up 2 bases and J gave up 6 bases, with 4 bases separating them. Germline CDR1 is LGHDT and CDR2 is YNNKEL (reference sequence). The CDR3 loop reads CASSQLHGYTF. CDR3 bases: TGTGCCAGCAGCCAACTCCATGGCTACACCTTC.

At least ten counts were recorded for this clonotype. The V and J genes are TRBV3-1 and TRBJ1-6; 7 bases match TRBD1. V dropped 1 base and J dropped 7; count of bases not matched to a gene: 7. The germline V gene encodes CDR1 LGHDT and CDR2 YNNKEL (reference sequence). The CDR3 has 16 residues. CDR3 loop: CASSQAGQVRNSPLHF. CDR3 coding DNA: TGTGCCAGCAGCCAAGCTGGACAGGTGAGAAATTCACCCCTCCACTTT.

Remarks on this clonotype: Compared with germline, one end of the junction differs, possibly owing to a read error. The chain has TRBV20-1 and TRBJ1-5, with D possibly TRBD1 on 6 matching bases. This CDR3 spans 12 amino acids. Germline CDR1 DFQATT, CDR2 SNEGSKA (reference sequence). The CDR3 loop is CSASGGNQPQHF. CDR3 bases: TGCAGTGCTAGCGGGGGCAATCAGCCCCAGCATTTC.

V is TRBV6-5 and J is TRBJ2-7, with D perhaps TRBD2 (6 bases). Germline assignment: CDR1 MNHEY and CDR2 SVGAGI. The CDR3 consists of 15 residues. V lost 4 bases and J lost 0, with 13 bases in between. The CDR3 loop is CASSFSSVASYEQYF. The DNA for the CDR3 is TGTGCCAGCAGTTTTTCTAGCGTGGCCTCCTACGAGCAGTACTTC.

This clonotype was observed a few times. The gene calls are TRBV10-3 and TRBJ2-2, with 8 positions matching TRBD2. The CDR3 has 15 amino acids. Germline CDR1 is ENHRY and CDR2 is SYGVKD. V shed 4 bases and J 3 bases; nucleotides not matched to a gene: 4. This CDR3 is CAISGLGGDTGELFF. In nucleotides, the CDR3 is TGTGCCATCAGTGGTCTCGGGGGGGACACCGGGGAGCTGTTTTTT.

There are many counts of this clonotype. This chain links TRBV19 with TRBJ1-5; D unresolved. CDR3 length: 15 amino acids. Germline CDR1 reads LNHDA; CDR2 reads SQIVND (reference sequence). With 3 bases removed from V and 5 bases from J, the gap between germline ends came to 14 bases. The CDR3 DNA is TGTGCCAGTAGTATGTTGGGCGGAGAGTATCAGCCCCAGCATTTT. Its translation is CASSMLGGEYQPQHF.

This clonotype has just one count. This chain links TRBV20-1 with TRBJ2-2; D call uncertain. The V and J ends lost 3 bases and 3 bases respectively, with 5 bases between them. The germline CDR1 and CDR2 sequences are DFQATT and SNEGSKA (reference sequence). The length of the CDR3 is 12 residues. The CDR3 sequence is CSASVYTGELFF. CDR3 nucleotides: TGCAGTGCTAGCGTCTACACCGGGGAGCTGTTTTTT.

This clonotype was picked up many times. The chain recombines TRBV12-3 or TRBV12-4 with TRBJ2-3; D call uncertain. Trimming stripped 1 base from V and 7 bases from J, with 6 bases between. The CDR3 is 12 residues long. CDR3 amino acids: CASSLGWNTQYF. CDR3 coding DNA: TGTGCCAGCAGTTTAGGCTGGAATACGCAGTATTTT.

Only a few counts were recorded for this clonotype. The V call is TRBV28, the J call TRBJ1-5; 10 bases are shared with TRBD1. Trimming at V came to 1 base and at J to 7 bases, leaving 10 bases not matched to a gene. The V gene's germline CDR1 is MDHEN and CDR2 SYDVKM. This CDR3 is built from 17 residues. DNA of the CDR3: TGTGCCAGCAGTTTATTTTACAGGACAGGGGGACGACAGCCCCAGCATTTT. Protein: CASSLFYRTGGRQPQHF.

The V call is TRBV7-4, the J call TRBJ2-3; D may be TRBD2 (7 bases). The CDR3 is made up of 14 amino acids. V was clipped by 5 bases and J by 2 bases, with 11 bases between them. Germline V CDR1 and CDR2: SGHVT, SQSDAQ. CDR3 in DNA: TGTGCCAGCAGCCTAGGGGGGGACACAGATACGCAGTATTTT. As protein: CASSLGGDTDTQYF.

About this clonotype itself: No conserved phenylalanine or tryptophan ends this CDR3, so it is likely a read error. The DNA is left out, because the CDR3 cannot be placed on it with certainty; the CDR3 is given as TCRdb lists it. The V call is TRBV19, the J call TRBJ2-6; the table's D gene call, TRBD1, was not cross checked with the DNA. Germline V lookup: CDR1 LNHDA, CDR2 SQIVND (reference sequence). The CDR3 length is 15 residues, termini included. The CDR3 loop is CASSRAGAGANVLKI.

This CDR3 reads CASSIRVGNSGANVLTF. In DNA, the CDR3 is TGTGCCAGTAGTATTAGGGTCGGCAACTCTGGGGCCAACGTCCTGACTTTC. This rearrangement joins TRBV19 to TRBJ2-6; unclear D gene. The CDR3 extends over 17 amino acids. V lost 3 bases and J lost 0, with 12 bases in between. Germline lookup yields CDR1 LNHDA and CDR2 SQIVND (reference sequence).

This clonotype was seen a few times. The chain carries TRBV20-1 and TRBJ1-6; TRBD1 agrees at 7 bases. The trim removed 6 bases at V and 3 bases at J, leaving 5 bases unmatched. Germline CDR1 and CDR2: DFQATT and SNEGSKA (reference sequence). The CDR3 runs 14 residues. CDR3 region: CSAPGQLYNSPLHF. In DNA form, the CDR3 reads TGCAGTGCCCCGGGACAGCTCTATAATTCACCCCTCCACTTT.

This clonotype was seen at least ten times. This chain joins TRBV24-1 and TRBJ2-2; 10 bases line up with TRBD2. This CDR3 spans 17 amino acids. The trim removed 5 bases at V and 0 bases at J, leaving 5 bases unmatched. The germline V gene has CDR1 KGHDR and CDR2 SFDVKD. The CDR3 here is CATSGTSGEANTGELFF. In DNA form, the CDR3 reads TGTGCCACCAGTGGCACTAGCGGGGAGGCGAACACCGGGGAGCTGTTTTTT.

The chain uses TRBV19 and TRBJ1-6; 7 nucleotides align to TRBD1. The V and J ends lost 4 bases and 9 bases, in that order; junction bases with no gene match: 9. There are 15 residues in the CDR3. Germline V gene lookup returns CDR1 LNHDA and CDR2 SQIVND (reference sequence). CDR3 DNA: TGTGCCAGTAGTAGGTCCGGACAGGATTCTTCACCCCTCCACTTT. Translated: CASSRSGQDSSPLHF.

The rearrangement joins TRBV27 to TRBJ2-6; D call uncertain. Trimming cost V 5 bases and J 4 bases, with 9 bases left between them. Germline CDR1 reads MNHEY; CDR2 reads SMNVEV (reference sequence). This CDR3 contains 14 residues. The DNA for the CDR3 is TGTGCCAGCAGTGAATTTTGGGGGGCCAACGTCCTGACTTTC. It yields the protein CASSEFWGANVLTF.

V gene TRBV25-1 combines with J gene TRBJ2-1; 8 nucleotides align to TRBD2. There are 13 residues in the CDR3. Germline CDR1 MGHDK, CDR2 SYGVNS. The J segment lost 7 bases and the V segment lost 5 bases, leaving 4 bases of the junction unmatched. The CDR3 nucleotides are TGTGCCAGCAGTCTCTTAGCGGGGAATGAGCAGTTCTTC. It specifies CASSLLAGNEQFF.